The T cell receptor beta chain under discussion was sequenced for a study of early T cells in non-severe SARS-CoV-2 infection. The length of the CDR3 is 12 residues. V was clipped by 9 bases and J by 8 bases, with 16 bases between them. CDR1 is SNHLY, CDR2 FYNNEI, per germline. TCRdb reprocessed the 5' RACE reads via MiXCR and lists one record per CDR3 protein. The table lists roughly 63,000 distinct CDR3 sequences, 10% to 15% of them singletons. The receptor's source is an adult who was a healthcare worker with PCR-confirmed SARS-CoV-2 infection or an uninfected control (not recorded which). The chain recombines TRBV2 with TRBJ1-1; D remains ambiguous. Sequencing was carried out using whole blood. This chain's CDR3 is CASIEQRFEAFF. DNA for the CDR3: TGTGCCAGTATAGAACAGCGATTCGAAGCTTTCTTT.